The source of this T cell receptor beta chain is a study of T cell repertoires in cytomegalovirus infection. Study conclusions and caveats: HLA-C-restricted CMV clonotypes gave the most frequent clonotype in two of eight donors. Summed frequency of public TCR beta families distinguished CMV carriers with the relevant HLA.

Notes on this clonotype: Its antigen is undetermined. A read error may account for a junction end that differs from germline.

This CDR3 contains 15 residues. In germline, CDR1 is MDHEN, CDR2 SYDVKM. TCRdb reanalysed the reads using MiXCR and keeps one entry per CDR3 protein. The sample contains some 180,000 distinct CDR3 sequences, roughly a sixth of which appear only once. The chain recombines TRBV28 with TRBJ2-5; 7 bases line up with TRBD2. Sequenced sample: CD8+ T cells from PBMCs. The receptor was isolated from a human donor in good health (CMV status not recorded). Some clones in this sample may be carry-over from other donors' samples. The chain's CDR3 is CACSLLTGGQETQYF. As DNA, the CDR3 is TGTGCCTGCAGTTTATTAACGGGGGGCCAAGAGACCCAGTACTTC. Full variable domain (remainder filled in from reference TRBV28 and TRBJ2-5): DVKVTQSSRYLVKRTGEKVFLECVQDMDHENMFWYRQDPGLGLRLIYFSYDVKMKEKGDIPEGYSVSREKKERFSLILESASTNQTSMYLCACSLLTGGQETQYFGPGTRLLVL.